These T cell receptor beta chains were read from a single sample in a study of blood T cell repertoires in COVID-19. Sequencing used immunoSEQ multiplex PCR; TCRdb keeps in-frame clones, though not all of them. The sample holds about 160,000 clones, 82% seen once. Sequenced input: peripheral blood. The receptors originated from a woman between 35 and 50 years old with COVID-19, enrolled during active disease. CDR3s include the opening cysteine and the closing phenylalanine or tryptophan. D genes are given only for firm matches. Where a row states a size, it is once, few, many or the class of an expanded clone; other rows omit it.

CDR3 protein,CDR3 DNA,V gene,J gene,clone size,CDR3 length,D gene
CASERGAGQPQHF,TGTGCCAGCGAGCGGGGCGCGGGACAGCCCCAGCATTTT,TRBV12-3/TRBV12-4,TRBJ1-5,many,13,-
CARNGGSGRASDTQYF,TGTGCCAGAAATGGGGGTAGCGGGAGGGCCTCAGATACGCAGTATTTT,TRBV2,TRBJ2-3,-,16,TRBD2
CASSLEGANTEAFF,TGTGCCAGCAGTTTGGAGGGGGCGAACACTGAAGCTTTCTTT,TRBV28,TRBJ1-1,-,14,TRBD1
CASSLRLAGEHNEQFF,TGTGCCAGCAGTTTAAGACTAGCGGGAGAGCACAATGAGCAGTTCTTC,TRBV27,TRBJ2-1,-,16,TRBD2
CASSKRGQGNGYTF,TGTGCCAGTAGTAAACGGGGACAGGGGAATGGCTACACCTTC,TRBV19,TRBJ1-2,-,14,TRBD1
CASSHGLAGYEQYF,TGTGCCAGCAGCCACGGACTAGCGGGGTACGAGCAGTACTTC,TRBV28,TRBJ2-7,-,14,TRBD2
CASSADSSYEQYF,TGTGCCAGCAGTGCCGACTCCTCCTACGAGCAGTACTTC,TRBV12-3/TRBV12-4,TRBJ2-7,few,13,-
CSALSSSYEQYF,TGCAGCGCCCTGTCGAGCTCCTACGAGCAGTACTTC,TRBV29-1,TRBJ2-7,-,12,-
CASSPGREETQYF,TGTGCCAGCAGCCCCGGGAGGGAAGAGACCCAGTACTTC,TRBV3-1/TRBV3-2,TRBJ2-5,-,13,TRBD2
CASSEEGLESGELFF,TGTGCCAGCAGTGAGGAGGGACTAGAATCCGGGGAGCTGTTTTTT,TRBV2,TRBJ2-2,-,15,TRBD2
CASSQRVGGTYEQYF,TGTGCCAGCAGCCAGCGTGTCGGGGGGACCTACGAGCAGTACTTC,TRBV3-1/TRBV3-2,TRBJ2-7,-,15,TRBD2
CASSYSGRAFLGELFF,TGTGCCAGCAGTTACTCCGGGAGGGCCTTTCTCGGGGAGCTGTTTTTT,TRBV6-5,TRBJ2-2,-,16,TRBD2
CASRRDRATGELFF,TGTGCCAGTCGCCGGGACAGAGCTACCGGGGAGCTGTTTTTT,TRBV3-1/TRBV3-2,TRBJ2-2,-,14,TRBD1
CASSYSVQGEAFF,TGTGCCAGCAGTTACTCGGTCCAGGGGGAAGCTTTCTTT,TRBV6-6,TRBJ1-1,-,13,-